Presented here are 5 T cell receptor beta chains from one specimen sequenced in a study of blood T cell repertoires in COVID-19. The data were produced by immunoSEQ multiplex PCR, yet TCRdb's version contains in-frame clones alone and is incomplete. Of 250,000 to 350,000 clones in the sample, about four fifths were seen once. The specimen was peripheral blood. The receptor set was obtained from a woman aged 45 to 65 with acute or convalescent COVID-19.

This clone was observed a few times. This chain links TRBV15 with TRBJ1-1; TRBD1 aligns across 10 bases. Germline assignment: CDR1 LNHNV and CDR2 YYDKDF (reference sequence). J was trimmed by 4 bases and V by 6 bases; bases with no gene match: 2. The CDR3 length is 13 residues. CDR3 DNA sequence: TGTGCCACCAGTTGGACAGGGGGCACTGAAGCTTTCTTT. Translation gives CATSWTGGTEAFF.

The chain's CDR3 is CASSQDSNQPQHF. DNA for the CDR3: TGTGCCTCATCACAGGATAGCAATCAGCCCCAGCATTTT. J is TRBJ1-5 and V is TRBV30, with D tentatively TRBD1 (5 bases). V lost 7 bases and J 0 bases, leaving 10 bases between the germline ends. Germline CDR1 reads GTSNPN; CDR2 reads SVGIG (reference sequence). This CDR3 comprises 13 residues.

The V call is TRBV5-1, the J call TRBJ2-1; D call uncertain. Germline V gene lookup returns CDR1 SGHRS and CDR2 YFSETQ. V lost 0 bases and J 5 bases, leaving 12 bases between the germline ends. This CDR3 comprises 15 residues. The CDR3 sequence is CASSLAPGSNNEQFF. DNA for the CDR3: TGCGCCAGCAGCTTGGCCCCGGGTTCAAACAATGAGCAGTTCTTC.

The rearrangement links TRBV24-1 to TRBJ2-1; D ambiguous. The CDR3 length is 16 residues. Germline CDR1 is KGHDR and CDR2 is SFDVKD. Trimming shortened V by 4 bases and J by 0 bases, and 12 bases separated the two germline ends. This CDR3 is CATSDATVGSYNEQFF. The CDR3 region has the DNA TGTGCCACCAGTGACGCTACCGTCGGCTCCTACAATGAGCAGTTCTTC.

V and J are TRBV27 and TRBJ1-2; D remains ambiguous. V lost 5 bases to trimming and J lost 5 bases, with 12 bases between them. The germline V gene encodes CDR1 MNHEY and CDR2 SMNVEV (reference sequence). The CDR3 covers 13 residues. CDR3 protein: CASSPPGAYGYTF. CDR3 DNA: TGTGCCAGCAGTCCCCCCGGAGCTTATGGCTACACCTTC.